Listed below are T cell receptor beta chains from one sample, sequenced in a study of post-analysis software for immune sequencing data. One entry per CDR3 protein, called by TCRdb with MiXCR from the PCR reads. The table lists some 800,000 distinct CDR3 sequences, roughly 50% of them singletons, with roughly 4.9% in the top ten. The sample was blood. These receptor sequences come from a girl aged 5-17 years with multiple sclerosis. Both conserved end residues are part of each CDR3. The order of the fields is D gene, J gene, V gene, clone size, CDR3 protein, CDR3 DNA. D genes are given only for firm matches. For some rows the clone size is stated as once, few or many, or as a class when expanded; others skip it.

>NA|TRBJ2-3|TRBV11-2|NA
CASSPRGTSTDTQYF
TGTGCCAGCAGCCCCCGTGGTACTAGCACAGATACGCAGTATTTT
>NA|TRBJ1-4|TRBV7-9|NA
CASSADGSWGEKLFF
TGTGCCAGCAGCGCAGACGGGTCTTGGGGTGAAAAACTGTTTTTT
>NA|TRBJ1-1|TRBV7-9|few
CASSLGVGMNTEAFF
TGTGCCAGCAGCTTAGGGGTCGGTATGAACACTGAAGCTTTCTTT
>TRBD1|TRBJ2-1|TRBV9|NA
CASSRTGASNEQFF
TGTGCCAGCAGTCGTACAGGGGCCAGCAATGAGCAGTTCTTC
>TRBD2|TRBJ2-7|TRBV6-6|few
CASRWTSGTYEQYF
TGTGCCAGCCGATGGACTAGCGGGACCTACGAGCAGTACTTC
>NA|TRBJ2-1|TRBV7-7|few
CASSLGAGEGNEQFF
TGTGCTAGCAGCTTAGGAGCGGGTGAGGGCAATGAGCAGTTCTTC
>NA|TRBJ2-4|TRBV28|NA
CASSLNTGTPRPGAKNIQYF
TGTGCCAGCAGTTTAAACACCGGCACCCCAAGACCGGGGGCCAAAAACATTCAGTACTTC
>NA|TRBJ1-2|TRBV28|NA
CASSLLVRVGYTF
TGTGCCAGCAGTTTGCTGGTCCGGGTAGGCTACACCTTC
>TRBD1|TRBJ2-7|TRBV9|few
CASSPVGQDYEQYF
TGTGCCAGCAGCCCCGTAGGACAGGACTACGAGCAGTACTTC
>NA|TRBJ2-5|TRBV24-1|once
CATSDPGPQGKTQYF
TGTGCCACCAGTGACCCGGGACCCCAGGGGAAGACCCAGTACTTC
>TRBD2|TRBJ2-6|TRBV12-3/TRBV12-4|NA
CASSQGLAGATGANVLTF
TGTGCCAGCAGCCAAGGACTAGCGGGAGCCACTGGGGCCAACGTCCTGACTTTC
>TRBD2|TRBJ2-1|TRBV20-1|few
CSARLLAGGPGEQFF
TGCAGTGCTAGATTACTAGCGGGAGGGCCGGGTGAGCAGTTCTTC
>TRBD1|TRBJ1-4|TRBV7-9|NA
CASSGTGVREKLFF
TGTGCCAGCAGCGGGACAGGGGTGAGGGAAAAACTGTTTTTT
>NA|TRBJ2-1|TRBV9|NA
CASSVGTEGNEQFF
TGTGCCAGCAGCGTAGGGACAGAGGGGAATGAGCAGTTCTTC
>NA|TRBJ2-3|TRBV4-3|NA
CASSQDVVHPTDTQYF
TGCGCCAGCAGCCAAGATGTAGTCCATCCCACAGATACGCAGTATTTT
>TRBD1|TRBJ2-1|TRBV20-1|NA
CSAPRDSSSYNEQFF
TGCAGTGCTCCAAGGGACAGCAGCTCCTACAATGAGCAGTTCTTC
>TRBD2|TRBJ2-1|TRBV7-7|few
CASSKTSGSTGEQFF
TGTGCTAGCAGCAAGACTAGCGGGAGTACGGGTGAGCAGTTCTTC
>NA|TRBJ2-1|TRBV27|NA
CASSSSPSPWYEQFF
TGTGCCAGCAGTTCATCGCCGAGCCCTTGGTATGAGCAGTTCTTC
>TRBD1|TRBJ2-7|TRBV25-1|NA
CASSGWDRDEYF
TGTGCCAGCAGTGGATGGGACAGGGATGAGTACTTC
>NA|TRBJ2-7|TRBV7-2|NA
CASSSKPFSGSSYEQYF
TGTGCCAGCAGCTCAAAGCCTTTTAGCGGATCGAGCTACGAGCAGTACTTC